Shown below are 10 T cell receptor beta chains from a single sample sequenced in a study of T-cell memory formation after mild COVID-19. TCRdb processed the 5' RACE reads anew with MiXCR; each CDR3 protein has one entry. This table holds 530,000 or so distinct CDR3 sequences, roughly 17% found once. Sequenced input: PBMCs or a T cell subset sorted from them (not recorded which). These receptors all stem from an adult woman who had mild COVID-19 (a few samples of this study predate the infection). Cell type and time point are not known.

The J gene is TRBJ1-1, the V gene TRBV5-5; D uncertain. Trimming cost V 1 base and J 0 bases, with 16 bases left between them. Germline V gene sequence: CDR1 SGHKS, CDR2 YYEKEE (reference sequence). The CDR3 has 17 amino acids. The CDR3 protein is CASSLMWAWVMNTEAFF. In nucleotides, the CDR3 is TGTGCCAGCAGCTTGATGTGGGCGTGGGTCATGAACACTGAAGCTTTCTTT.

The rearrangement joins TRBV30 to TRBJ2-5; TRBD1 matches 9 bases. V dropped 2 bases and J dropped 5; count of bases not matched to a gene: 6. The CDR3 sequence is 14 residues long. Germline V CDR1 and CDR2: GTSNPN, SVGIG (reference sequence). CDR3 region: CAWSWDRARETQYF. CDR3 nucleotides: TGTGCCTGGAGTTGGGACAGGGCTCGGGAGACCCAGTACTTC.

This clonotype was seen a few times. The V gene is TRBV6-1, the J gene TRBJ2-1; 14 bases are shared with TRBD2. J gave up 10 bases and V 9 bases, and 8 bases lay outside the gene matches. Germline V gives CDR1 MNHNS, CDR2 SASEGT. This CDR3 region has 14 residues. The CDR3 sequence is CASAPRTSGGEQFF. CDR3 sequence (DNA): TGTGCCAGTGCCCCCCGGACTAGCGGGGGGGAGCAGTTCTTC.

V and J are TRBV5-1 and TRBJ2-7, with D possibly being TRBD1 (6 bases). Trimming cost V 5 bases and J 3 bases, with 15 bases left between them. CDR3 length equals 14 residues. Per the germline V gene, CDR1 is SGHRS and CDR2 is YFSETQ. The CDR3 loop reads CASRWGQGSYEQYF. Written as DNA, the CDR3 is TGCGCCAGCAGATGGGGGCAGGGGAGCTACGAGCAGTACTTC.

The V gene is TRBV7-9, the J gene TRBJ2-5; D possibly corresponds to TRBD1 (6 bases). Per the germline V gene, CDR1 is SEHNR and CDR2 is FQNEAQ (reference sequence). Trimming shortened V by 4 bases and J by 5 bases, and 17 bases separated the two germline ends. This CDR3 has 15 amino acids. The CDR3 DNA reads TGTGCCAGCAGCTATGGACAGAGACGAGACGAGACCCAGTACTTC. Amino acid sequence: CASSYGQRRDETQYF.

The J gene is TRBJ1-3, the V gene TRBV19; D gene uncertain. Between the trimmed V and J ends, which lost 6 bases and 3 bases, there was a span of 12 bases. Germline V gene lookup returns CDR1 LNHDA and CDR2 SQIVND (reference sequence). The CDR3 has 14 amino acids. CDR3 region: CASSREDVGNTIYF. The CDR3 region has the DNA TGTGCCAGTAGCCGAGAGGACGTTGGAAACACCATATATTTT.

This clonotype occurred a few times. The chain couples TRBV24-1 to TRBJ2-3; D ambiguous. Germline assignment: CDR1 KGHDR and CDR2 SFDVKD. With 4 bases removed from V and 6 bases from J, the gap between germline ends came to 10 bases. This CDR3 is 13 amino acids long. CDR3 nucleotides: TGTGCCACCAGTGACCCTTCCCAGGATACGCAGTATTTT. As protein: CATSDPSQDTQYF.

This chain connects TRBV5-1 to TRBJ2-2; 9 positions agree with TRBD2. V lost 0 bases to trimming and J lost 6 bases; unmatched junction nucleotides: 3. There are 15 residues in the CDR3. Per germline, CDR1 SGHRS and CDR2 YFSETQ. The CDR3 loop reads CASSLDSGSPGELFF. The CDR3 DNA follows: TGCGCCAGCAGCTTGGATAGCGGGAGCCCCGGGGAGCTGTTTTTT.

The sample holds a few counts of this clonotype. The V and J genes are TRBV27 and TRBJ1-5; possible D gene TRBD1, 5 bases. This CDR3 contains 14 residues. Germline CDR1 reads MNHEY; CDR2 reads SMNVEV (reference sequence). Trimming left V 2 bases short and J 7 bases short, with 12 bases between. CDR3 region: CASSLRGMGQPQHF. The CDR3 DNA sequence: TGTGCCAGCAGTTTACGGGGGATGGGGCAGCCCCAGCATTTT.

The chain uses TRBV20-1 and TRBJ2-2; D remains unclear. CDR1 is DFQATT and CDR2 is SNEGSKA in the germline V gene (reference sequence). Between the trimmed V and J ends, which lost 3 bases and 0 bases, there was a span of 11 bases. The CDR3 is made up of 15 amino acids. The CDR3 DNA sequence: TGCAGTGCTAGCCCGGTCAGCGCGAACACCGGGGAGCTGTTTTTT. Amino acids: CSASPVSANTGELFF.